These T cell receptor beta chains were read from a single sample in a study of graft-versus-host responses after intestinal transplantation. The repertoire was sequenced with immunoSEQ multiplex PCR; TCRdb's copy has only in-frame clones and lacks some. The sample includes about 90,000 clones, about nine tenths seen only once; the top ten take more than 0.25%. For these TCRs, the target antigens are not known. The sample consisted of unstimulated CD4+ T cells sorted from spleen or lymph node cells, taken before transplant. Receptors were obtained from a human donor who was the organ donor for an intestinal transplant. Each CDR3 is given with its conserved first and last residue. A D gene is named only where the DNA matches it firmly. Not all rows give a size; the values are once, few, many and, for expanded clones, a class.

TRBV6-5	-	TRBJ2-5	-	CASTQYRGTEQTQYF	TGTGCCAGCACCCAGTATCGGGGGACCGAACAGACCCAGTACTTC
TRBV30	-	TRBJ2-1	TRBD2	CAYTGGGYNEQFF	TGTGCCTACACCGGGGGGGGCTACAATGAGCAGTTCTTC
TRBV4-2	-	TRBJ2-7	-	CASSQEGARSYEQYF	TGTGCCAGCAGCCAAGAGGGAGCGCGCTCCTACGAGCAGTACTTC
TRBV4-3	-	TRBJ2-1	TRBD1	CASSQAGTGTHFF	TGCGCCAGCAGCCAAGCCGGGACAGGTACCCACTTCTTC
TRBV5-4	-	TRBJ2-3	TRBD2	CASSATSGRTDTQYF	TGTGCCAGCAGCGCGACTAGCGGGAGAACAGATACGCAGTATTTT
TRBV25-1	-	TRBJ1-1	-	CASSAGHLNTEAFF	TGTGCCAGCAGTGCGGGACACCTGAACACTGAAGCTTTCTTT
TRBV18	-	TRBJ2-3	-	CASSPQGRTDTQYF	TGTGCCAGCTCACCCCAGGGCCGCACAGATACGCAGTATTTT
TRBV28	-	TRBJ1-1	-	CASSPRTVRRLAFF	TGTGCCAGCAGTCCCCGGACAGTCCGGAGGTTGGCTTTCTTT
TRBV13	-	TRBJ2-1	-	CASSLKTGTHYNEQFF	TGTGCCAGCAGCTTAAAAACCGGGACTCACTACAATGAGCAGTTCTTC
TRBV7-3	-	TRBJ2-1	TRBD1	CASSLRAPTGISYNEQFF	TGTGCCAGCAGCTTGAGGGCCCCGACAGGGATCTCCTACAATGAGCAGTTCTTC
TRBV5-4	-	TRBJ2-1	-	CASSLEPLIGGGDNEQFF	TGTGCCAGCAGCTTGGAGCCCCTGATAGGAGGAGGAGACAATGAGCAGTTCTTC
TRBV7-8	-	TRBJ2-6	TRBD1	CASSPGLRDSFSGANVLTF	TGTGCCAGCAGCCCCGGACTCCGGGACAGCTTCTCTGGGGCCAACGTCCTGACTTTC
TRBV11-2	-	TRBJ1-5	TRBD1	CASSWDRNNQPQHF	TGTGCCAGCAGCTGGGACAGGAACAATCAGCCCCAGCATTTT
TRBV19	-	TRBJ2-2	-	CASSTFDSIGELFF	TGTGCCAGTAGTACCTTCGACAGTATCGGGGAGCTGTTTTTT
TRBV5-5	-	TRBJ2-2	-	CASSLEAAAPGELFF	TGTGCCAGCAGCTTGGAGGCGGCTGCCCCCGGGGAGCTGTTTTTT
TRBV4-1	once	TRBJ1-5	TRBD1	CASRLKLGTGPQDQPQHF	TGCGCCAGCAGGCTAAAACTTGGGACAGGGCCTCAGGATCAGCCCCAGCATTTT
TRBV7-3	-	TRBJ2-5	-	CASSLGGRGETQYF	TGTGCCAGCAGCTTAGGAGGGAGGGGGGAGACCCAGTACTTC
TRBV2	-	TRBJ2-3	TRBD2	CASMELAGSTDTQYF	TGTGCCAGCATGGAACTAGCGGGGAGCACAGATACGCAGTATTTT
TRBV2	-	TRBJ2-7	TRBD1	CASSGWRDRAKFTF	TGTGCCAGCAGTGGTTGGCGGGACAGGGCCAAATTTACTTTC
TRBV7-9	-	TRBJ1-2	-	CGAGTGYTF	TGTGGCGCCGGGACAGGCTACACCTTC
TRBV7-3	-	TRBJ2-5	TRBD2	CASSYGGGETQYF	TGTGCCAGCAGCTATGGGGGGGGAGAGACCCAGTACTTC
TRBV5-6	-	TRBJ2-3	-	CAAGDTQYF	TGTGCCGCAGGGGATACGCAGTATTTT
TRBV7-8	-	TRBJ2-7	TRBD2	CASSPREGNSYEQYF	TGTGCCAGCAGCCCTCGGGAGGGGAATTCCTACGAGCAGTACTTC
TRBV7-7	-	TRBJ2-3	-	CASSLAWGETDTQYF	TGTGCTAGCAGCTTAGCTTGGGGAGAGACAGATACGCAGTATTTT
TRBV7-6	-	TRBJ2-1	-	CASSLWGVQIRSYNEQFF	TGTGCCAGCAGCTTATGGGGGGTACAAATTCGCTCCTACAATGAGCAGTTCTTC
TRBV5-4	-	TRBJ1-5	TRBD1	CASSSPDRGSNQPQHF	TGTGCCAGCAGCTCCCCCGACAGGGGGAGCAATCAGCCCCAGCATTTT
TRBV25-1	few	TRBJ2-7	TRBD1	CASEQGAYEQYF	TGTGCCAGCGAGCAGGGGGCTTACGAGCAGTACTTC